This T cell receptor (beta chain) is from a study of response to subunit inactivated influenza vaccine. MiXCR, run by TCRdb on the RT-PCR reads, gives a single entry per CDR3 protein. The sample has more than 200,000 distinct CDR3 sequences; 12% are singletons. At least ten counts were recorded for this clonotype. The starting material was non-naive T cells sorted from PBMCs, obtained 14 days before vaccination. This receptor was taken from a man in his fifties or sixties who received an inactivated influenza vaccine.

This CDR3 reads CASSFGGGNSPLHF. The DNA of the CDR3 is TGTGCCAGCAGCTTTGGGGGTGGCAATTCACCCCTCCACTTT. The V gene is TRBV7-2, the J gene TRBJ1-6, with a possible D match to TRBD1 (5 bases). Looked up from germline, CDR1 is SGHTA and CDR2 is FQGNSA. V lost 3 bases, J lost 7 bases, and 10 bases lay in between. This CDR3 has 14 amino acids.